A selection of T cell receptor beta chains follows, all from one sample in a study of T cell responses to AZD1222 COVID-19 vaccine. Sequencing used immunoSEQ multiplex PCR; TCRdb keeps in-frame clones, though not all of them. The repertoire includes some 150,000 clones, roughly 87% of them detected once, and roughly 1.8% sits in the top ten. Sequenced material: peripheral blood, taken 28 days after the second AZD1222 dose. These receptor sequences come from an adult who received the AZD1222 COVID-19 vaccine. Each CDR3 is given with its conserved first and last residue. D genes are given only for firm matches. Clone size appears in some rows only: once, few, many, or a class for an expanded clone.

D gene: -
V gene: TRBV28
J gene: TRBJ1-3
clone size: -
CDR3 DNA: TGTGCCAGCAGTTTGACCGGCCCAGGAAACACCATATATTTT
CDR3 protein: CASSLTGPGNTIYF

D gene: TRBD1
V gene: TRBV27
J gene: TRBJ1-6
clone size: -
CDR3 DNA: TGTGCCAGCAGGGACCGACAGGGCGGGAGTTCACCCCTCCACTTT
CDR3 protein: CASRDRQGGSSPLHF

D gene: -
V gene: TRBV7-9
J gene: TRBJ2-1
clone size: -
CDR3 DNA: TGTGCCAGCAGCCCGAGGGGGCTAGCGGACTACAATGAGCAGTTCTTC
CDR3 protein: CASSPRGLADYNEQFF

D gene: -
V gene: TRBV7-9
J gene: TRBJ2-3
clone size: -
CDR3 DNA: TGTGCCAGCAGTCGTTGGCGCACAGATACGCAGTATTTT
CDR3 protein: CASSRWRTDTQYF

D gene: TRBD2
V gene: TRBV7-8
J gene: TRBJ2-1
clone size: -
CDR3 DNA: TGTGCCAGCAGCTTAGGGGCTAGCGGGAGTAGGAATGAGCAGTTCTTC
CDR3 protein: CASSLGASGSRNEQFF

D gene: TRBD1
V gene: TRBV7-3
J gene: TRBJ1-2
clone size: -
CDR3 DNA: TGTGCCAGCAGCTTAAGGGGCCGGGACAGGGGGCTTGGAGGCTACACCTTC
CDR3 protein: CASSLRGRDRGLGGYTF

D gene: -
V gene: TRBV7-2
J gene: TRBJ1-5
clone size: -
CDR3 DNA: TGTGCCAGCAGCTTTGCCAGGGGAGATCAGCCCCAGCATTTT
CDR3 protein: CASSFARGDQPQHF

D gene: TRBD1
V gene: TRBV12-3/TRBV12-4
J gene: TRBJ2-1
clone size: -
CDR3 DNA: TGTGCCAGCACCCAGGGGGACTACAATGAGCAGTTCTTC
CDR3 protein: CASTQGDYNEQFF

D gene: -
V gene: TRBV28
J gene: TRBJ2-1
clone size: -
CDR3 DNA: TGTGCCAGCAGTTTAGGGGCCACTGGGCGGCCTTCCTACAATGAGCAGTTCTTC
CDR3 protein: CASSLGATGRPSYNEQFF

D gene: -
V gene: TRBV13
J gene: TRBJ1-2
clone size: -
CDR3 DNA: TGTGCCAGCAGCTTACCAGGGAGAAACTATGGCTACACCTTC
CDR3 protein: CASSLPGRNYGYTF

D gene: TRBD2
V gene: TRBV5-1
J gene: TRBJ2-1
clone size: -
CDR3 DNA: TGCGCCAGCAGCCCGCTAGCGGGAGGTTCCTACAATGAGCAGTTCTTC
CDR3 protein: CASSPLAGGSYNEQFF

D gene: -
V gene: TRBV5-6
J gene: TRBJ1-4
clone size: -
CDR3 DNA: TGTGCCAGCGGATACTGGACCGCGCGGAATGAAAAACTGTTTTTT
CDR3 protein: CASGYWTARNEKLFF

D gene: TRBD1
V gene: TRBV5-6
J gene: TRBJ1-1
clone size: once
CDR3 DNA: TGTGCCAGCAGCCGAATGGACAGGGCCACTGAAGCTTTCTTT
CDR3 protein: CASSRMDRATEAFF

D gene: -
V gene: TRBV25-1
J gene: TRBJ1-2
clone size: -
CDR3 DNA: TGTGCCAGCAGTGAATTGTATGGCTACACCTTC
CDR3 protein: CASSELYGYTF

D gene: TRBD1
V gene: TRBV7-2
J gene: TRBJ2-4
clone size: -
CDR3 DNA: TGTGCCAGCAGCTTAGTGCAGGGACAGGGTGTTCAGTACTTC
CDR3 protein: CASSLVQGQGVQYF

D gene: -
V gene: TRBV6-2/TRBV6-3
J gene: TRBJ2-1
clone size: -
CDR3 DNA: TGTGCCAGCAGTCAACAGGAGAGCTCCTACAATGAGCAGTTCTTC
CDR3 protein: CASSQQESSYNEQFF

D gene: -
V gene: TRBV28
J gene: TRBJ1-1
clone size: -
CDR3 DNA: TGTGCCAGCAGTTTCAGGGGCCGGAACACTGAAGCTTTCTTT
CDR3 protein: CASSFRGRNTEAFF

D gene: TRBD1
V gene: TRBV10-3
J gene: TRBJ2-2
clone size: once
CDR3 DNA: TGTGCCATCAGTGGGACAGGGGGGATAGCGAGACCCGGGGAGCTGTTTTTT
CDR3 protein: CAISGTGGIARPGELFF

D gene: TRBD1
V gene: TRBV11-2
J gene: TRBJ2-7
clone size: -
CDR3 DNA: TGTGCCAGCAGGGTCCGGACAGGGGCCCTCGAGCAGTACTTC
CDR3 protein: CASRVRTGALEQYF

D gene: TRBD2
V gene: TRBV13
J gene: TRBJ2-3
clone size: -
CDR3 DNA: TGTGCCAGCAGCCACAGCGCCCTCACTAGCGGATACACAGATACGCAGTATTTT
CDR3 protein: CASSHSALTSGYTDTQYF

D gene: TRBD2
V gene: TRBV6-6
J gene: TRBJ2-7
clone size: few
CDR3 DNA: TGTGCCAGCAGTTCGACTAGCGGGAGTTACGAGCAGTACTTC
CDR3 protein: CASSSTSGSYEQYF

D gene: -
V gene: TRBV5-8
J gene: TRBJ1-1
clone size: -
CDR3 DNA: TGTGCCACCCCCTTGGGCGGGTTACGCATGAACACTGAAGCTTTCTTT
CDR3 protein: CATPLGGLRMNTEAFF

D gene: -
V gene: TRBV4-3
J gene: TRBJ1-6
clone size: -
CDR3 DNA: TGCGCCAGCAGCCAAGATTTTAAGGGGAATAATTCACCCCTCCACTTT
CDR3 protein: CASSQDFKGNNSPLHF

D gene: -
V gene: TRBV30
J gene: TRBJ1-2
clone size: -
CDR3 DNA: TGTGCCTGGAGTGCGGAACTGCCACGGCACGGCTTC
CDR3 protein: CAWSAELPRHGF

D gene: -
V gene: TRBV9
J gene: TRBJ1-6
clone size: many
CDR3 DNA: TGTGCCAGCAGCGTAGTCGGCGGGTATAATTCACCCCTCCACTTT
CDR3 protein: CASSVVGGYNSPLHF

D gene: TRBD2
V gene: TRBV3-1/TRBV3-2
J gene: TRBJ2-1
clone size: -
CDR3 DNA: TGTGCCAGCAGCCGAAGGACTAGCGGTTACAATGAGCAGTTCTTC
CDR3 protein: CASSRRTSGYNEQFF

D gene: TRBD2
V gene: TRBV5-5
J gene: TRBJ2-1
clone size: -
CDR3 DNA: TGTGCCAGCAGCTTCCCCGTATTGCCTAGCGGGAGACGCAATGAGCAGTTCTTC
CDR3 protein: CASSFPVLPSGRRNEQFF

D gene: -
V gene: TRBV6-1
J gene: TRBJ1-4
clone size: -
CDR3 DNA: TGTGCCAGCAGTGAATCTGGGGGGTACGGAGAAAAACTGTTTTTT
CDR3 protein: CASSESGGYGEKLFF

D gene: -
V gene: TRBV6-5
J gene: TRBJ2-5
clone size: -
CDR3 DNA: TGTGCCAGCAGTTACTCCGGGGGATCCGGGGTGACCCAGTACTTC
CDR3 protein: CASSYSGGSGVTQYF

D gene: -
V gene: TRBV11-3
J gene: TRBJ2-3
clone size: -
CDR3 DNA: TGTGCCAGCAGCTCTAGACAGATCACCACAGATACGCAGTATTTT
CDR3 protein: CASSSRQITTDTQYF

D gene: -
V gene: TRBV4-1
J gene: TRBJ2-2
clone size: -
CDR3 DNA: TGCGCCAGCAGACAGGCCGGGGGAAACACCGGGGAGCTGTTTTTT
CDR3 protein: CASRQAGGNTGELFF

D gene: -
V gene: TRBV4-1
J gene: TRBJ1-5
clone size: few
CDR3 DNA: TGCGCCAGCAGCCAGCGGGGAGGGAAAGATAGCAATCAGCCCCAGCATTTT
CDR3 protein: CASSQRGGKDSNQPQHF

D gene: TRBD1
V gene: TRBV6-6
J gene: TRBJ1-2
clone size: -
CDR3 DNA: TGTGCCAGCAGTTACTTCCGGGACAGCAATAACTATGGCTACACCTTC
CDR3 protein: CASSYFRDSNNYGYTF

D gene: -
V gene: TRBV20-1
J gene: TRBJ1-1
clone size: -
CDR3 DNA: TGCAGTGCTAGCGGTATAGCTGAAGCTTTCTTT
CDR3 protein: CSASGIAEAFF

D gene: -
V gene: TRBV4-1
J gene: TRBJ2-1
clone size: -
CDR3 DNA: TGCGCCAGCAGCCAAGAGCATGGCTTACTCTACAATGAGCAGTTCTTC
CDR3 protein: CASSQEHGLLYNEQFF

D gene: -
V gene: TRBV28
J gene: TRBJ1-2
clone size: -
CDR3 DNA: TGTGCCAGCAGTTCGCGTGGCTACACCTTC
CDR3 protein: CASSSRGYTF

D gene: -
V gene: TRBV3-1/TRBV3-2
J gene: TRBJ1-2
clone size: -
CDR3 DNA: TGTGCCAGCAGCCAGTTAAAAGGGGGCTACACCTTC
CDR3 protein: CASSQLKGGYTF

D gene: -
V gene: TRBV9
J gene: TRBJ2-1
clone size: few
CDR3 DNA: TGTGCCAGCACCCCTGGCGGAGACGACAATGAGCAGTTCTTC
CDR3 protein: CASTPGGDDNEQFF

D gene: -
V gene: TRBV14
J gene: TRBJ2-1
clone size: -
CDR3 DNA: TGTGCCAGCAGCCTGACAGTTTCCCAGATCGATGAGCAGTTCTTC
CDR3 protein: CASSLTVSQIDEQFF

D gene: -
V gene: TRBV7-9
J gene: TRBJ1-1
clone size: -
CDR3 DNA: TGTGCCAGCAGCTTAGGTTCTCCGGGGGTCTCTAGGAACACTGAAGCTTTCTTT
CDR3 protein: CASSLGSPGVSRNTEAFF

D gene: TRBD2
V gene: TRBV7-9
J gene: TRBJ2-2
clone size: -
CDR3 DNA: TGTGCCAGCAGCTTATCCCCTAGCGGGAGAGGGAAGGCCGGGGAGCTGTTTTTT
CDR3 protein: CASSLSPSGRGKAGELFF

D gene: TRBD1
V gene: TRBV18
J gene: TRBJ1-1
clone size: -
CDR3 DNA: TGTGCCAGCTCACTCGCGACAGGGGGGAGCACTGAAGCTTTCTTT
CDR3 protein: CASSLATGGSTEAFF

D gene: -
V gene: TRBV24-1
J gene: TRBJ2-1
clone size: -
CDR3 DNA: TGTGCCACCGCCGAGGATGGGGTTGGTGAGCAGTTCTTC
CDR3 protein: CATAEDGVGEQFF

D gene: -
V gene: TRBV5-8
J gene: TRBJ1-1
clone size: few
CDR3 DNA: TGTGCCAGCAGCTTGTCGGGCACTGAAGCTTTCTTT
CDR3 protein: CASSLSGTEAFF

D gene: -
V gene: TRBV5-4
J gene: TRBJ1-2
clone size: -
CDR3 DNA: TGTGCCAGCAGCCTGGCAACAGGGTTGGGCTATGGCTACACCTTC
CDR3 protein: CASSLATGLGYGYTF

D gene: TRBD1
V gene: TRBV27
J gene: TRBJ2-2
clone size: -
CDR3 DNA: TGTGCCAGCAGTTTATGGCAGGGGGTAAACACCGGGGAGCTGTTTTTT
CDR3 protein: CASSLWQGVNTGELFF

D gene: TRBD1
V gene: TRBV7-9
J gene: TRBJ2-1
clone size: -
CDR3 DNA: TGTGCCAGCAGCTTAGTGGGGCGGACAGGGGGCAGAGACAATGAGCAGTTCTTC
CDR3 protein: CASSLVGRTGGRDNEQFF

D gene: -
V gene: TRBV19
J gene: TRBJ2-1
clone size: -
CDR3 DNA: TGTGCCAGTACAGGATTTTCTAGCTACAATGAGCAGTTCTTC
CDR3 protein: CASTGFSSYNEQFF

D gene: TRBD2
V gene: TRBV4-1
J gene: TRBJ2-7
clone size: -
CDR3 DNA: TGCGCCAGCAGCCCAGGACTAGCGGGAGGAATGCAGTACTTC
CDR3 protein: CASSPGLAGGMQYF

D gene: TRBD2
V gene: TRBV6-6
J gene: TRBJ2-7
clone size: -
CDR3 DNA: TGTGCCAGCAGGCCTCAGAGCGGGGCAAGCTCCTACGAGCAGTACTTC
CDR3 protein: CASRPQSGASSYEQYF

D gene: -
V gene: TRBV3-1/TRBV3-2
J gene: TRBJ2-1
clone size: few
CDR3 DNA: TGTGCCAGCAGCCAAGGAGGGGAGTTTTCCTACAATGAGCAGTTCTTC
CDR3 protein: CASSQGGEFSYNEQFF

D gene: -
V gene: TRBV12-5
J gene: TRBJ1-1
clone size: -
CDR3 DNA: TGTGCTAGTGGTTACTTGAACACTGAAGCTTTCTTT
CDR3 protein: CASGYLNTEAFF